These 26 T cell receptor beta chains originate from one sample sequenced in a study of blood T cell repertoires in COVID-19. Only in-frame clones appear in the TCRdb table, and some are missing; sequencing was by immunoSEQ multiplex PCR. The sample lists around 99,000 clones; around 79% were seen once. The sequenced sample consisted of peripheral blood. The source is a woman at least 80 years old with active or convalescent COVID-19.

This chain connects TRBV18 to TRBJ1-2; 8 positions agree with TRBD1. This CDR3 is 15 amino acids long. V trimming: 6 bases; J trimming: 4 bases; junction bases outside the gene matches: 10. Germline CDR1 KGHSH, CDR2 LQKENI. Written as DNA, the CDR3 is TGTGCCAGCTCTTTATCAGGGGGCACGAGCTATGGCTACACCTTC. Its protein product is CASSLSGGTSYGYTF.

CDR3 DNA sequence: TGTGCCAGCTCTTTAACAAGACAGGGGTATGGCTACACCTTC. Protein product: CASSLTRQGYGYTF. This chain uses TRBV18 with TRBJ1-2; 8 positions agree with TRBD1. J was trimmed by 5 bases and V by 6 bases; bases with no gene match: 8. The CDR3 has 14 residues. The germline V gene has CDR1 KGHSH and CDR2 LQKENI.

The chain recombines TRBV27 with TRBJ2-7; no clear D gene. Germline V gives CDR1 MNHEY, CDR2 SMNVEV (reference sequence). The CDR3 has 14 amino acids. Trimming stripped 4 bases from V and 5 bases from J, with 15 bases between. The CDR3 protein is CASSSLNKMDEQYF. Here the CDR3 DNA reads TGTGCCAGCAGTTCCCTCAACAAGATGGACGAGCAGTACTTC.

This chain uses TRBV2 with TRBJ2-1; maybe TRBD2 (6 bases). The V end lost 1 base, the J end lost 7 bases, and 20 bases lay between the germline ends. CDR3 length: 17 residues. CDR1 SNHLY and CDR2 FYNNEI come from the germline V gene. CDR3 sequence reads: CASSEEQAATRGNEQFF. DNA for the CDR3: TGTGCCAGCAGTGAAGAGCAAGCGGCTACCCGGGGGAATGAGCAGTTCTTC. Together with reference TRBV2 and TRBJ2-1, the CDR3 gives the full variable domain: EPEVTQTPSHQVTQMGQEVILRCVPISNHLYFYWYRQILGQKVEFLVSFYNNEISEKSEIFDDQFSVERPDGSNFTLKIRSTKLEDSAMYFCASSEEQAATRGNEQFFGPGTRLTVL.

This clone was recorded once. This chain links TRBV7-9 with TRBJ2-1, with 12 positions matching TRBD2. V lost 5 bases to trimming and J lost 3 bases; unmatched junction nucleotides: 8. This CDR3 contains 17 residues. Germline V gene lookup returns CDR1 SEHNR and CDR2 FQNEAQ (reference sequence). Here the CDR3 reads CASSPSLGLAGYNEQFF. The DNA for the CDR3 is TGTGCCAGCAGCCCCAGCCTGGGACTAGCGGGCTACAATGAGCAGTTCTTC.

Here the CDR3 DNA reads TGTGCCAGCAGCTTAGGGAGGACTAGCGGGAGTAGGAATGAGCAGTTCTTC. Translation: CASSLGRTSGSRNEQFF. This sequence joins TRBV7-6 and TRBJ2-1, with 13 bases matching TRBD2. The trim removed 1 base at V and 7 bases at J, leaving 7 bases unmatched. Germline CDR1 SGHVS, CDR2 FNYEAQ. The CDR3 covers 17 residues.

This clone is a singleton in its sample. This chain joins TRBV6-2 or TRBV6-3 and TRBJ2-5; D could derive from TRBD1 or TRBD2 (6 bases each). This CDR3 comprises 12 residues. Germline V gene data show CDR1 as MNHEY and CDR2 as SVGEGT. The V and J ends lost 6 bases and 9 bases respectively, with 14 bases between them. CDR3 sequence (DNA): TGTGCCAGCAGCCGGGGGCGACGGGCCCAGTACTTC. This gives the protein CASSRGRRAQYF.

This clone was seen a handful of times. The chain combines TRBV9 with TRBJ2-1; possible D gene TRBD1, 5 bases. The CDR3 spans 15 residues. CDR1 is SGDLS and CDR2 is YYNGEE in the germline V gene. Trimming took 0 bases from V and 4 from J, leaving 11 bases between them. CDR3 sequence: CASSVDRYPYNEQFF. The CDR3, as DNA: TGTGCCAGCAGCGTAGACAGGTACCCGTACAATGAGCAGTTCTTC.

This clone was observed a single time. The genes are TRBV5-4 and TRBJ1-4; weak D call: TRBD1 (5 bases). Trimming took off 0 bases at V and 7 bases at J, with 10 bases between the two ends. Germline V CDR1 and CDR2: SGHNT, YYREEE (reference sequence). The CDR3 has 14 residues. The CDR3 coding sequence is TGTGCCAGCAGCTTGGATGCAGGGTCTGAAAAACTGTTTTTT. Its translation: CASSLDAGSEKLFF.

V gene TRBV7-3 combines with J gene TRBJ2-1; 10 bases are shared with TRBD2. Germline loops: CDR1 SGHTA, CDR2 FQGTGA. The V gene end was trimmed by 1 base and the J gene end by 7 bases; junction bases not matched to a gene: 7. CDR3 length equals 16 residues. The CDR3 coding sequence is TGTGCCAGCAGCTTAATCAGCGGGAGGGCCCGGAATGAGCAGTTCTTC. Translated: CASSLISGRARNEQFF.

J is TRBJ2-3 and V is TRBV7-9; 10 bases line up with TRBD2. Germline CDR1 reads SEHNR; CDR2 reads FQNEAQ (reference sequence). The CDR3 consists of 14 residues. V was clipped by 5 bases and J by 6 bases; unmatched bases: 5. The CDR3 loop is CASSEAGGPDTQYF. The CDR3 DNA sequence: TGTGCCAGCAGCGAAGCGGGAGGGCCGGATACGCAGTATTTT.

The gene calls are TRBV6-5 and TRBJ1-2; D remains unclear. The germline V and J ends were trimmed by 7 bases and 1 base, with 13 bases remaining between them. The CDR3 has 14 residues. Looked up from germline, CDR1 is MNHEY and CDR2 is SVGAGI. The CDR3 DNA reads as TGTGCCAGCACCATTCGGGAGGGTAACTATGGCTACACCTTC. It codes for CASTIREGNYGYTF.

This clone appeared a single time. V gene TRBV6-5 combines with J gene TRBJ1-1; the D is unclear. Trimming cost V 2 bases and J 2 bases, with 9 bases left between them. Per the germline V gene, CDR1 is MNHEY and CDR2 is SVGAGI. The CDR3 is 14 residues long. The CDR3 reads CASSYESFNTEAFF. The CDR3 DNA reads TGTGCCAGCAGTTACGAGTCATTTAACACTGAAGCTTTCTTT.

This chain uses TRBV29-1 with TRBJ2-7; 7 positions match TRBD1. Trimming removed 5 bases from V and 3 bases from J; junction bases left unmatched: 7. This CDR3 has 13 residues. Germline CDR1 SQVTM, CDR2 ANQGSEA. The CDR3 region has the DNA TGCAGCGTTCGATGGGGGACAGACTACGAGCAGTACTTC. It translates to CSVRWGTDYEQYF.

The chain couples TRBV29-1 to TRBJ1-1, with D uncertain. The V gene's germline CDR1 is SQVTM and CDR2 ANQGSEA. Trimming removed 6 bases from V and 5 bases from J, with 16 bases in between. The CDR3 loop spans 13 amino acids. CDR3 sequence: CSVEHPAGTEAFF. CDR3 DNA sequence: TGCAGCGTCGAACATCCCGCGGGGACTGAAGCTTTCTTT.

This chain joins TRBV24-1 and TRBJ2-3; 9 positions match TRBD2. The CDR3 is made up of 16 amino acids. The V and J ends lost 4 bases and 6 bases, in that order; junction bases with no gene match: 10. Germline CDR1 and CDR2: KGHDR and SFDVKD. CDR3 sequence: CATSELAGPTQDTQYF. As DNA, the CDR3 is TGTGCCACCAGTGAGCTAGCGGGACCCACGCAGGATACGCAGTATTTT.

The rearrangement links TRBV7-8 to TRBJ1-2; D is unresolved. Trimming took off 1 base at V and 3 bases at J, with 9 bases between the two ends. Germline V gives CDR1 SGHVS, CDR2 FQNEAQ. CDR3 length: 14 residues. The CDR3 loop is CASSLGLGDYGYTF. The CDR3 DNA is TGTGCCAGCAGCTTAGGCCTGGGAGACTATGGCTACACCTTC. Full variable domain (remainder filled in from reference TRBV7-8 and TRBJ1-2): GAGVSQSPRYKVAKRGQDVALRCDPISGHVSLFWYQQALGQGPEFLTYFQNEAQLDKSGLPSDRFFAERPEGSVSTLKIQRTQQEDSAVYLCASSLGLGDYGYTFGSGTRLTVV.

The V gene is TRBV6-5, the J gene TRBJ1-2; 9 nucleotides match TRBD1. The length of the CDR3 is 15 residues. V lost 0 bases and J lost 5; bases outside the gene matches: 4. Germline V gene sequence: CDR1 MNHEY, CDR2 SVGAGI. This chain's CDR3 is CASSYSTGGGYGYTF. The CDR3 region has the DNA TGTGCCAGCAGTTACTCGACAGGGGGAGGGTATGGCTACACCTTC.

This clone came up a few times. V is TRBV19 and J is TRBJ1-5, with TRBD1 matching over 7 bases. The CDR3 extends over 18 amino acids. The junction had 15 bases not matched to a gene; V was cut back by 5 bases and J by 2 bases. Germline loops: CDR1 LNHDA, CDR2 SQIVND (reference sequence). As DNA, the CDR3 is TGTGCCAGTAGTTGGGGACAGCCCATCGGCGGGGGCAATCAGCCCCAGCATTTT. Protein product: CASSWGQPIGGGNQPQHF.

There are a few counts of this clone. Here the CDR3 DNA reads TGCGCCAGCAGCTTGGTTGCGGGGGAGCTGTTTTTT. This gives the protein CASSLVAGELFF. V gene TRBV5-1 combines with J gene TRBJ2-2; D remains ambiguous. Germline V lookup: CDR1 SGHRS, CDR2 YFSETQ. The CDR3 loop spans 12 amino acids. Trimming shortened V by 0 bases and J by 8 bases, and 5 bases separated the two germline ends.

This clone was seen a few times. CDR3 region: CSAWTSGNEQFF. Written as DNA, the CDR3 is TGCAGCGCCTGGACTAGCGGCAATGAGCAGTTCTTC. This rearrangement joins TRBV29-1 to TRBJ2-1; 10 nucleotides align to TRBD2. The CDR3 runs to 12 residues. Germline V gene data show CDR1 as SQVTM and CDR2 as ANQGSEA. The trim removed 7 bases at V and 6 bases at J, leaving 3 bases unmatched.

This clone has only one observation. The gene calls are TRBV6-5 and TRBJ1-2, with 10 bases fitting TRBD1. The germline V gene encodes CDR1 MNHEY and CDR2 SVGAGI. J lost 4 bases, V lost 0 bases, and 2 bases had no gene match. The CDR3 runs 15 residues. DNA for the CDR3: TGTGCCAGCAGTTACTCGGGGACAGGGGTCTATGGCTACACCTTC. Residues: CASSYSGTGVYGYTF.

The CDR3 here is CASSLAPGTRVSEQYF. The CDR3 nucleotides are TGCGCCAGCAGCCTAGCCCCAGGGACTAGAGTGAGCGAGCAGTACTTC. The chain has TRBV4-1 and TRBJ2-7, with 8 bases fitting TRBD2. J was trimmed by 6 bases and V by 4 bases; bases with no gene match: 14. The CDR3 contains 16 residues. The germline V gene encodes CDR1 MGHRA and CDR2 YSYEKL.

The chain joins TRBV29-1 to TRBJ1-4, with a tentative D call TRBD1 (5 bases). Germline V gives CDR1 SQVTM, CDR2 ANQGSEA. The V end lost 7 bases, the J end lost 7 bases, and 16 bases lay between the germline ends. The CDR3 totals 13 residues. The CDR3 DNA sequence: TGCAGCGGCGGGACCCGGGGGGGTGAAAAACTGTTTTTT. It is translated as CSGGTRGGEKLFF.

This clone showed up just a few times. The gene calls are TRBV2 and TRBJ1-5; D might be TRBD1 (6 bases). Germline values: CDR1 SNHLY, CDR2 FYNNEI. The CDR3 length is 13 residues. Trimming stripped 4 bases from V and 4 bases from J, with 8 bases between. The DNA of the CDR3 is TGTGCCAGCAGTGGACAGGAGAATCAGCCCCAGCATTTT. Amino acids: CASSGQENQPQHF.

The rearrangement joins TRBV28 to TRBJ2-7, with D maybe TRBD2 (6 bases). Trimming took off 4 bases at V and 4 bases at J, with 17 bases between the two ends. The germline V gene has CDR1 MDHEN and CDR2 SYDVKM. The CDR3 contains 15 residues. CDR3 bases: TGTGCCAGCAGTTCTCGCTACGGGACTTCTTACGAGCAGTACTTC. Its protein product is CASSSRYGTSYEQYF.